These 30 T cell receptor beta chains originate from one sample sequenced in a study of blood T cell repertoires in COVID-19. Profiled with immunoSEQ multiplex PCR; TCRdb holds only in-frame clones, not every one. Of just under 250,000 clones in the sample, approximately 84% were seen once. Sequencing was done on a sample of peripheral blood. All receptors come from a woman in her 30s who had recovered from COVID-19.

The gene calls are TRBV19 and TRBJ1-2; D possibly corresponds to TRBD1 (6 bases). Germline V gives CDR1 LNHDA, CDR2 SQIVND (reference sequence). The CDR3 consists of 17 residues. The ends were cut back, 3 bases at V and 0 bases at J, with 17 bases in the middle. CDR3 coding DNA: TGTGCCAGTAGTATCTCCGGGACACCAGGATCTAACTATGGCTACACCTTC. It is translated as CASSISGTPGSNYGYTF.

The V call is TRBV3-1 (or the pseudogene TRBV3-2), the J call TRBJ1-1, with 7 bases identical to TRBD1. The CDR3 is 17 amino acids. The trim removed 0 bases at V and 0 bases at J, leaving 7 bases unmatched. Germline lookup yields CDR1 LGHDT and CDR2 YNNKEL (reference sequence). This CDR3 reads CASSQDRRGRMNTEAFF. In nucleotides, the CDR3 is TGTGCCAGCAGCCAAGATAGGAGGGGGCGGATGAACACTGAAGCTTTCTTT.

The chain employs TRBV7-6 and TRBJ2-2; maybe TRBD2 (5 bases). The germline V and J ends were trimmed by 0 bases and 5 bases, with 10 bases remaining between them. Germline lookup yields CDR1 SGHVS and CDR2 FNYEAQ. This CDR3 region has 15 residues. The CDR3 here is CASSLAPRGTGELFF. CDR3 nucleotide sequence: TGTGCCAGCAGCTTAGCCCCGCGCGGGACCGGGGAGCTGTTTTTT.

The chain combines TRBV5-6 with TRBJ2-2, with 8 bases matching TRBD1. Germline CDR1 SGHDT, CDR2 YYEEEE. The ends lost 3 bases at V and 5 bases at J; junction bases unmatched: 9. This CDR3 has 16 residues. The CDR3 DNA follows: TGTGCCAGCAGCTATCCCAGACAGGGGCGGACCGGGGAGCTGTTTTTT. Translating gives CASSYPRQGRTGELFF. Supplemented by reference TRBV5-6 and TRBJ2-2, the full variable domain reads DAGVTQSPTHLIKTRGQQVTLRCSPKSGHDTVSWYQQALGQGPQFIFQYYEEEERQRGNFPDRFSGHQFPNYSSELNVNALLLGDSALYLCASSYPRQGRTGELFFGEGSRLTVL.

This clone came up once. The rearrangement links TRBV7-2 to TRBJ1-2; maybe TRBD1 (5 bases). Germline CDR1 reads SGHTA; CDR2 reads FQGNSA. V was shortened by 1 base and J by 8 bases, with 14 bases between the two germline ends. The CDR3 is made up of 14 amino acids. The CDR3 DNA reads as TGTGCCAGCAGCTTAGTGGGCAGGGAAACAGGCTACACCTTC. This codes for CASSLVGRETGYTF. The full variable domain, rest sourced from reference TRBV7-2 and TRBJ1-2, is GAGVSQSPSNKVTEKGKDVELRCDPISGHTALYWYRQSLGQGLEFLIYFQGNSAPDKSGLPSDRFSAERTGGSVSTLTIQRTQQEDSAVYLCASSLVGRETGYTFGSGTRLTVV.

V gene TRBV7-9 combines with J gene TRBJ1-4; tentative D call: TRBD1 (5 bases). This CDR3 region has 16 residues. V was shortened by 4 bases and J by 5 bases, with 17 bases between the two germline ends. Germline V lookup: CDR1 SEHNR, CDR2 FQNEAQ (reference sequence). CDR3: CASSSRTGDRNEKLFF. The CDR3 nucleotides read TGTGCCAGCAGCTCCCGGACGGGGGACCGAAATGAAAAACTGTTTTTT.

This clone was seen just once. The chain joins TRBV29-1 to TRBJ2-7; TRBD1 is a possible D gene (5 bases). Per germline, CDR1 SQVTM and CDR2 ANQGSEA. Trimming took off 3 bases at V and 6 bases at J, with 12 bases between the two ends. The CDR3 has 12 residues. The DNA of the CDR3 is TGCAGCGTTGAGATTTCAGGGATCGAGCAGTACTTC. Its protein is CSVEISGIEQYF.

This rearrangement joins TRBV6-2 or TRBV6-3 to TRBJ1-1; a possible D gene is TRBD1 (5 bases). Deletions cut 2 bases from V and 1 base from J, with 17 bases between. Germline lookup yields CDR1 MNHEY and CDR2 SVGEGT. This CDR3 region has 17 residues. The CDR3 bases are TGTGCCAGCAGTTACCCGCAGGGATCGAGGTGGAACACTGAAGCTTTCTTT. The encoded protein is CASSYPQGSRWNTEAFF.

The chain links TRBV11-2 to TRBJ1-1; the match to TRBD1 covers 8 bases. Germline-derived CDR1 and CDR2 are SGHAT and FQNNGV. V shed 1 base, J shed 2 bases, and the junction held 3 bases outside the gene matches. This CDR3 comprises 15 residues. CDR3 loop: CASSLVQGANTEAFF. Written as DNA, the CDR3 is TGTGCCAGCAGCTTAGTCCAGGGGGCAAACACTGAAGCTTTCTTT. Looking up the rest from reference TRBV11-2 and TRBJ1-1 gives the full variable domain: EAGVAQSPRYKIIEKRQSVAFWCNPISGHATLYWYQQILGQGPKLLIQFQNNGVVDDSQLPKDRFSAERLKGVDSTLKIQPAKLEDSAVYLCASSLVQGANTEAFFGQGTRLTVV.

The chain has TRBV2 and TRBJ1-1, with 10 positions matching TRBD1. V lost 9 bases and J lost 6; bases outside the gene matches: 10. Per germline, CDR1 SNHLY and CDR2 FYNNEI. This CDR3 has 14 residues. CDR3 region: CARNKGQGFAEAFF. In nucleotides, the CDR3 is TGTGCCAGAAACAAGGGACAGGGGTTCGCTGAAGCTTTCTTT.

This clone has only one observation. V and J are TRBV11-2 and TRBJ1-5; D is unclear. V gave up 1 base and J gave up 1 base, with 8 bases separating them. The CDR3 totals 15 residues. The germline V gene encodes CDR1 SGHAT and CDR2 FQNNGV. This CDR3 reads CASSLGIQSNQPQHF. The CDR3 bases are TGTGCCAGCAGCTTAGGAATACAGAGCAATCAGCCCCAGCATTTT.

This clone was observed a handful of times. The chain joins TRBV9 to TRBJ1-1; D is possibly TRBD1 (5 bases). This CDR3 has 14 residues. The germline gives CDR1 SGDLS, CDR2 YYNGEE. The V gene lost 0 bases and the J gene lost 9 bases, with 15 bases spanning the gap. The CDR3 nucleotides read TGTGCCAGCAGCGTAGTCCAGGGATTTAGCCAAGCTTTCTTT. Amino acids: CASSVVQGFSQAFF. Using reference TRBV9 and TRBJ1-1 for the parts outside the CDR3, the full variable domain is DSGVTQTPKHLITATGQRVTLRCSPRSGDLSVYWYQQSLDQGLQFLIQYYNGEERAKGNILERFSAQQFPDLHSELNLSSLELGDSALYFCASSVVQGFSQAFFGQGTRLTVV.

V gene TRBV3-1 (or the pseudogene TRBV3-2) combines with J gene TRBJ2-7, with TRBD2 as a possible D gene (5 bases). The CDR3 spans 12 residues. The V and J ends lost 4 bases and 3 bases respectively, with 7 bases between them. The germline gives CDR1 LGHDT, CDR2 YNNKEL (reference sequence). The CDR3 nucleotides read TGTGCCAGCAGCCCCGACTACTACGAGCAGTACTTC. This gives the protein CASSPDYYEQYF.

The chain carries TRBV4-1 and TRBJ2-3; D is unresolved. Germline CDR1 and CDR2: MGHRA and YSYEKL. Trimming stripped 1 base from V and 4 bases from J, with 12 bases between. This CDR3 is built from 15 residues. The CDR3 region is CASSQVIVTADTQYF. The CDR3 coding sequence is TGCGCCAGCAGCCAAGTGATAGTAACAGCAGATACGCAGTATTTT.

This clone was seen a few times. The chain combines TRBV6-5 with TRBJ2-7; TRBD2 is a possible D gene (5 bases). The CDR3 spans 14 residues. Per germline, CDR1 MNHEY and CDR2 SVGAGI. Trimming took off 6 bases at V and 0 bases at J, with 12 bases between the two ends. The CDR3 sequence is CASSIARSSYEQYF. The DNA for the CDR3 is TGTGCCAGCAGCATAGCGCGTAGCTCCTACGAGCAGTACTTC.

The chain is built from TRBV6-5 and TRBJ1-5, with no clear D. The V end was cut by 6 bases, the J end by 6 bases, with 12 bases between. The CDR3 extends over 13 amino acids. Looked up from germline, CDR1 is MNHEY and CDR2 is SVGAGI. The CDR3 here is CASRSTVFQPQHF. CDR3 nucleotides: TGTGCCAGCAGAAGTACGGTATTTCAGCCCCAGCATTTT.

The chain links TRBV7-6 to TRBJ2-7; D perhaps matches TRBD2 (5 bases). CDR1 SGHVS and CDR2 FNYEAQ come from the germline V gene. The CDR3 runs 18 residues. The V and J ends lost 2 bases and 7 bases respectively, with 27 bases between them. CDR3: CASSLSEFGGERREEQYF. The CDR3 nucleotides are TGTGCCAGCAGCTTAAGTGAGTTCGGCGGCGAACGAAGGGAGGAGCAGTACTTC.

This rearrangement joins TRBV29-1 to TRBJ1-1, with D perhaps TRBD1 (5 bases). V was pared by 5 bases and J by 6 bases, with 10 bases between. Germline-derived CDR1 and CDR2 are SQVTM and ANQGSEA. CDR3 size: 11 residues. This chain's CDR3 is CSVSPGAEAFF. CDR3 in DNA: TGCAGCGTTTCCCCGGGGGCTGAAGCTTTCTTT.

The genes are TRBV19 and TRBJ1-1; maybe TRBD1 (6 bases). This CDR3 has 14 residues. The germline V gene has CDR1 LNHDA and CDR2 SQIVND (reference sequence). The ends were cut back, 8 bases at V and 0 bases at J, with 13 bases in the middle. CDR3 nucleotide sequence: TGTGCCAGTGCAGACGGGGGGCTGAACACTGAAGCTTTCTTT. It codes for CASADGGLNTEAFF. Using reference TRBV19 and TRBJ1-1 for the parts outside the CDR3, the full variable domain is DGGITQSPKYLFRKEGQNVTLSCEQNLNHDAMYWYRQDPGQGLRLIYYSQIVNDFQKGDIAEGYSVSREKKESFPLTVTSAQKNPTAFYLCASADGGLNTEAFFGQGTRLTVV.

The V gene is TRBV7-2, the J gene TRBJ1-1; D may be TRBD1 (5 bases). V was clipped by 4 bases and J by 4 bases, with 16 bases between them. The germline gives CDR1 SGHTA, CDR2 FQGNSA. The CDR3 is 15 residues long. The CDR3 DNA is TGTGCCAGCAGCTCAAGGACACCTCTAAGCACTGAAGCTTTCTTT. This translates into CASSSRTPLSTEAFF.

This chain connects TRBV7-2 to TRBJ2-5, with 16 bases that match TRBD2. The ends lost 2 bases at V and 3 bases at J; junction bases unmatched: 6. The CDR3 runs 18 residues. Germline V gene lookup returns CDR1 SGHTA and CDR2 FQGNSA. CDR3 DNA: TGTGCCAGCAGCTTACAGGGACTAGCGGGGGGGCTTAAAGAGACCCAGTACTTC. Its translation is CASSLQGLAGGLKETQYF.

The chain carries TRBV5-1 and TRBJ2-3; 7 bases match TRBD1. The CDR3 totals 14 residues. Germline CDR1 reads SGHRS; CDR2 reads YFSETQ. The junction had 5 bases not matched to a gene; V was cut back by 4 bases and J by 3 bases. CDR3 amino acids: CASSRDRDTDTQYF. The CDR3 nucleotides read TGCGCCAGCAGCCGAGACAGGGATACAGATACGCAGTATTTT.

CDR3 bases: TGTGCCATCAGTGAGTTAGGACAGAAAATCTCTGGAAACACCATATATTTT. This codes for CAISELGQKISGNTIYF. J is TRBJ1-3 and V is TRBV10-3; D is possibly TRBD1 (6 bases). Trimming cost V 1 base and J 0 bases, with 13 bases left between them. The CDR3 is 17 amino acids. CDR1 and CDR2 from the germline V gene are ENHRY and SYGVKD.

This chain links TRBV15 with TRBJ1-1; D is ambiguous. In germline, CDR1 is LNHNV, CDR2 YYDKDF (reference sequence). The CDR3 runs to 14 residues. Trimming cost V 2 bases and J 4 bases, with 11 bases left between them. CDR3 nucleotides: TGTGCCACCAGCAGACTTAAGGACTCCACTGAAGCTTTCTTT. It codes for CATSRLKDSTEAFF.

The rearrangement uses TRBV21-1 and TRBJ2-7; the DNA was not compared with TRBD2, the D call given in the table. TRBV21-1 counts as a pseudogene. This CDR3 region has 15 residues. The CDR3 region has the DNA TGTGCCAGCAGCTGGACTAGCGGGGGGGACAACGAGCAGTACTTC. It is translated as CASSWTSGGDNEQYF.

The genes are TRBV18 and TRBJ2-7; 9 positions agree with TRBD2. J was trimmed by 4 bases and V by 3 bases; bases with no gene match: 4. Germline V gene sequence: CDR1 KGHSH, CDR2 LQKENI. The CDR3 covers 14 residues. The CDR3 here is CASSPRGGVYEQYF. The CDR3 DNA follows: TGTGCCAGCTCACCGCGGGGGGGCGTATACGAGCAGTACTTC.

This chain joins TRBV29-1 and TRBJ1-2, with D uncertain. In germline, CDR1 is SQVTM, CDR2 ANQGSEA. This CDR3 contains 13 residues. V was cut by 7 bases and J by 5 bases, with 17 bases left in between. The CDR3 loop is CSATGIPQYGYTF. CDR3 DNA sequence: TGCAGCGCAACCGGGATCCCGCAATATGGCTACACCTTC.

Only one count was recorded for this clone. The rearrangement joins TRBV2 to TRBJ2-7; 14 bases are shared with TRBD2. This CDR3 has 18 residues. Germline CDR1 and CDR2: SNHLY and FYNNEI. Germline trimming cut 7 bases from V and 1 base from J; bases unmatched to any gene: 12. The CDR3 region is CASNAPPGLAGDSYEQYF. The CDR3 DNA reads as TGTGCCAGCAATGCACCTCCGGGACTAGCGGGGGATTCCTACGAGCAGTACTTC.

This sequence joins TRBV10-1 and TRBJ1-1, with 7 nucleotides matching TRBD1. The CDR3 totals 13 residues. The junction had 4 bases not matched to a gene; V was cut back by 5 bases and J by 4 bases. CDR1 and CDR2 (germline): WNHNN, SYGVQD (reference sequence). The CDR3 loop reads CASSYSGGTEAFF. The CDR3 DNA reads TGCGCCAGCAGTTATTCAGGGGGCACTGAAGCTTTCTTT.

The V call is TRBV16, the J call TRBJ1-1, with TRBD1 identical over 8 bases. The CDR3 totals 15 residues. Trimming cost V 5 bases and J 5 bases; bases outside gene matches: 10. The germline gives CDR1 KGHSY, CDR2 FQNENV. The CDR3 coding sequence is TGTGCCAGCAGCTCCCACAGACAGGGGAAGACTGAAGCTTTCTTT. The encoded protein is CASSSHRQGKTEAFF.